A single sample gave rise to the 27 T cell receptor beta chains below, sequenced in a study of beta chain features in type 1 diabetes. The whole isolated RNA underwent reverse transcription, so sequencing captured expressed TCRB transcripts. Method: immunoSEQ multiplex PCR; TCRdb's copy keeps in-frame clones and lacks some. Here the sample spans 810,000 or so clones, roughly 17% being singletons. The sequencing sample was made of naive CD4+ T cells from blood. The receptors come from a woman aged 18 to 35 in good health.

The chain combines TRBV28 with TRBJ2-7; 14 bases are a match to TRBD2. CDR1 and CDR2 (germline): MDHEN, SYDVKM. There are 16 residues in the CDR3. Trimming took 5 bases from V and 4 from J; bases not matched to a gene: 7. The CDR3 here is CASSPHGTSGRYEQYF. The CDR3 nucleotides read TGTGCCAGCAGTCCTCATGGGACTAGCGGGAGATACGAGCAGTACTTC.

V and J are TRBV18 and TRBJ1-5, with D unclear. Trimming removed 2 bases at V and 4 bases at J, with 12 bases between. CDR3 size: 15 residues. Germline CDR1 KGHSH, CDR2 LQKENI. In nucleotides, the CDR3 is TGTGCCAGCTCACCAACGGGAGGCAGTAATCAGCCCCAGCATTTT. Protein sequence: CASSPTGGSNQPQHF.

This clone was counted only a few times. This chain uses TRBV11-2 with TRBJ2-3; weak D call: TRBD1 (5 bases). V shed 0 bases and J shed 2 bases, with 15 bases lying between them. Germline V gene data show CDR1 as SGHAT and CDR2 as FQNNGV. The CDR3 is made up of 17 amino acids. CDR3 loop: CASSLDRTGSPTDTQYF. The DNA for the CDR3 is TGTGCCAGCAGCTTAGACCGAACAGGCTCACCCACAGATACGCAGTATTTT.

The V call is TRBV9, the J call TRBJ1-3; no clear D. V was trimmed by 3 bases and J by 0 bases, leaving 16 bases between them. This CDR3 contains 17 residues. The V gene's germline CDR1 is SGDLS and CDR2 YYNGEE. CDR3 sequence reads: CASSAMTGPSSGNTIYF. The DNA of the CDR3 is TGTGCCAGCAGCGCGATGACCGGGCCAAGCTCTGGAAACACCATATATTTT.

V and J are TRBV27 and TRBJ2-1; 11 nucleotides line up with TRBD2. CDR1 and CDR2 from the germline V gene are MNHEY and SMNVEV (reference sequence). With V trimmed by 6 bases and J by 3 bases, 10 bases remained unmatched. The CDR3 spans 17 residues. The CDR3 sequence is CASRSDLAGGNYNEQFF. In DNA, the CDR3 is TGTGCCAGCAGATCCGATCTAGCGGGAGGAAACTACAATGAGCAGTTCTTC.

This clone has a handful of counts. This chain links TRBV29-1 with TRBJ1-2, with D uncertain. There are 12 residues in the CDR3. V gave up 2 bases and J gave up 6 bases, with 10 bases separating them. The V gene's germline CDR1 is SQVTM and CDR2 ANQGSEA. The CDR3 DNA sequence: TGCAGCGTTGAAAAGGATACCGATGGCTACACCTTC. Its protein product is CSVEKDTDGYTF.

This clone was picked up one time. At the DNA level, this CDR3 is encoded by other sequences in the same sample as well. V gene TRBV9 combines with J gene TRBJ2-2; D is unclear. Germline V lookup: CDR1 SGDLS, CDR2 YYNGEE. The CDR3 consists of 13 residues. Trimming left V 0 bases short and J 3 bases short, with 3 bases between. The CDR3 protein is CASSVVDTGELFF. The DNA for the CDR3 is TGTGCCAGCAGCGTAGTCGACACCGGGGAGCTGTTTTTT.

The chain is built from TRBV5-4 and TRBJ2-7; 10 bases match TRBD1. The CDR3 contains 14 residues. The germline gives CDR1 SGHNT, CDR2 YYREEE (reference sequence). J gave up 6 bases and V 4 bases, and 7 bases lay outside the gene matches. DNA of the CDR3: TGTGCCAGCAGCCCGAGGACAGGGGGGGCCGAGCAGTACTTC. Residues: CASSPRTGGAEQYF.

The V call is TRBV7-6, the J call TRBJ1-1, with D unresolved. CDR3 length: 16 amino acids. Germline V gives CDR1 SGHVS, CDR2 FNYEAQ. V was trimmed by 5 bases and J by 0 bases, leaving 16 bases between them. The CDR3 DNA is TGTGCCAGCAGCAACGGGCACAGAAGCCTGAACACTGAAGCTTTCTTT. Residues: CASSNGHRSLNTEAFF.

This clone was observed a handful of times. The chain has TRBV29-1 and TRBJ2-5; D possibly corresponds to TRBD2 (7 bases). V was pared by 8 bases and J by 4 bases, with 23 bases between. The CDR3 has 15 amino acids. The V gene's germline CDR1 is SQVTM and CDR2 ANQGSEA. CDR3 bases: TGCAGCCTGGGGGTCGGGGGGCAATCGGGAGAGACCCAGTACTTC. Translation gives CSLGVGGQSGETQYF.

This clone has just a few counts. The sample carries other DNA sequences with the same CDR3. The J gene is TRBJ1-2, the V gene TRBV7-9; TRBD1 is a possible D gene (6 bases). With 5 bases removed from V and 2 bases from J, the gap between germline ends came to 12 bases. The CDR3 is 14 residues long. The germline V gene has CDR1 SEHNR and CDR2 FQNEAQ (reference sequence). DNA for the CDR3: TGTGCCAGCAGCCCCGGGGGCACGAACTATGGCTACACCTTC. Translation gives CASSPGGTNYGYTF. Full variable domain (outside the CDR3, taken from reference TRBV7-9 and TRBJ1-2): DTGVSQNPRHKITKRGQNVTFRCDPISEHNRLYWYRQTLGQGPEFLTYFQNEAQLEKSRLLSDRFSAERPKGSFSTLEIQRTEQGDSAMYLCASSPGGTNYGYTFGSGTRLTVV.

This clone was seen a few times. V gene TRBV5-6 combines with J gene TRBJ2-3; the match to TRBD2 covers 10 bases. This CDR3 contains 14 residues. Unmatched junction bases numbered 5, after V lost 7 bases and J lost 3 bases. Germline V lookup: CDR1 SGHDT, CDR2 YYEEEE. CDR3 bases: TGTGCCAGCGCTAGCGGGAGAGGAACAGATACGCAGTATTTT. This translates into CASASGRGTDTQYF.

The CDR3 nucleotides are TGTGCCAGCAGCGCTGGACCAACCCATACTAAAGAGACCCAGTACTTC. Amino acids: CASSAGPTHTKETQYF. The rearrangement uses TRBV9 and TRBJ2-5; no firm D call. V was clipped by 3 bases and J by 3 bases, with 18 bases between them. The germline V gene has CDR1 SGDLS and CDR2 YYNGEE. The CDR3 is made up of 16 amino acids.

This clone has a handful of counts. This sequence joins TRBV5-1 and TRBJ2-7; 7 nucleotides line up with TRBD2. The germline V gene has CDR1 SGHRS and CDR2 YFSETQ. The V segment lost 4 bases and the J segment 3 bases; nucleotides outside the gene matches: 7. The CDR3 contains 14 residues. CDR3 amino acids: CASSQSAGIYEQYF. The CDR3 DNA reads TGCGCCAGCAGCCAATCAGCGGGGATCTACGAGCAGTACTTC.

V and J are TRBV7-9 and TRBJ1-5, with D tentatively TRBD1 (5 bases). CDR3 length: 14 residues. The germline V gene has CDR1 SEHNR and CDR2 FQNEAQ (reference sequence). Trimming removed 3 bases at V and 6 bases at J, with 12 bases between. The CDR3 DNA reads as TGTGCCAGCAGCTTTGGGGGGTTAATTCAGCCCCAGCATTTT. Amino acid sequence: CASSFGGLIQPQHF.

The chain couples TRBV11-2 to TRBJ2-2, with TRBD2 identical over 10 bases. Unmatched junction bases numbered 4, after V lost 5 bases and J lost 4 bases. Germline-derived CDR1 and CDR2 are SGHAT and FQNNGV. The CDR3 is made up of 15 amino acids. CDR3 protein: CASSLRTSGTGELFF. The CDR3 DNA reads TGTGCCAGCAGCCTGAGGACTAGCGGCACCGGGGAGCTGTTTTTT.

This clone was recorded a few times. CDR3 coding DNA: TGTGCCAGCAGCCTCCGCGGGGGCGGGATGGGAGAGCAGTACTTC. It codes for CASSLRGGGMGEQYF. V is TRBV7-6 and J is TRBJ2-7, with a weak D call TRBD2 (7 bases). The CDR3 runs to 15 residues. Germline CDR1 is SGHVS and CDR2 is FNYEAQ. V lost 5 bases and J 7 bases, leaving 21 bases between the germline ends.

The rearrangement uses TRBV4-3 and TRBJ2-3; D is ambiguous. The V gene lost 4 bases and the J gene lost 5 bases, with 22 bases spanning the gap. CDR1 LGHNA and CDR2 YSLEER come from the germline V gene. CDR3 length equals 17 residues. The CDR3 protein is CASSPAAVAPVGDTQYF. CDR3 sequence (DNA): TGCGCCAGCAGCCCAGCCGCGGTGGCCCCAGTCGGAGATACGCAGTATTTT.

The V gene is TRBV10-3, the J gene TRBJ2-4; 10 bases fit TRBD1. The germline V gene has CDR1 ENHRY and CDR2 SYGVKD. The CDR3 sequence is 16 residues long. Germline trimming cut 2 bases from V and 2 bases from J; bases unmatched to any gene: 3. The DNA for the CDR3 is TGTGCCATCAGTGAGCCGGGACAGGGGACCAAAAACATTCAGTACTTC. It codes for CAISEPGQGTKNIQYF.

The chain employs TRBV19 and TRBJ2-4, with 7 bases identical to TRBD1. The CDR3 loop spans 15 amino acids. V trimming: 0 bases; J trimming: 15 bases; junction bases outside the gene matches: 14. CDR1 LNHDA and CDR2 SQIVND come from the germline V gene (reference sequence). Here the CDR3 DNA reads TGTGCCAGTAGTATAGACACAGGGGCTAAGACTCGTTGGTACTTC. As protein: CASSIDTGAKTRWYF.

The chain uses TRBV5-8 and TRBJ1-2, with D possibly being TRBD1 (5 bases). The CDR3 is made up of 13 amino acids. Trimming removed 0 bases at V and 7 bases at J, with 10 bases between. The germline V gene has CDR1 SGHTS and CDR2 YDEGEE. The CDR3 loop is CASSLEEGTGYTF. In DNA, the CDR3 is TGTGCCAGCAGCTTGGAAGAAGGGACTGGCTACACCTTC.

This clone was recorded a few times. The V gene is TRBV18, the J gene TRBJ2-5; perhaps D is TRBD1 or TRBD2 (6 bases each). V lost 6 bases and J 5 bases, leaving 22 bases between the germline ends. The CDR3 contains 16 residues. Germline lookup yields CDR1 KGHSH and CDR2 LQKENI. The CDR3 nucleotides are TGTGCCAGCTCTCAAAACGCATTGGGGGGCATGGAGACCCAGTACTTC. Its protein product is CASSQNALGGMETQYF.

The chain carries TRBV29-1 and TRBJ2-2; 10 nucleotides align to TRBD2. This CDR3 has 16 residues. Germline CDR1 is SQVTM and CDR2 is ANQGSEA. V shed 4 bases, J shed 5 bases, and the junction held 10 bases outside the gene matches. CDR3 amino acids: CSVVTGSGRATGELFF. CDR3 sequence (DNA): TGCAGCGTTGTCACCGGGAGCGGGAGGGCGACCGGGGAGCTGTTTTTT.

The genes are TRBV2 and TRBJ1-5; D call uncertain. V was clipped by 6 bases and J by 7 bases, with 13 bases between them. Per the germline V gene, CDR1 is SNHLY and CDR2 is FYNNEI. There are 13 residues in the CDR3. The CDR3 loop reads CASSRLGGQPQHF. The DNA of the CDR3 is TGTGCCAGCAGCAGACTGGGAGGACAGCCCCAGCATTTT.

Only a few counts were recorded for this clone. This rearrangement joins TRBV10-3 to TRBJ2-7; 7 nucleotides line up with TRBD1. CDR3 size: 15 residues. CDR1 and CDR2 (germline): ENHRY, SYGVKD. Trimming took 5 bases from V and 0 from J; bases not matched to a gene: 7. CDR3 loop: CAISRDRASSYEQYF. CDR3 in DNA: TGTGCCATCAGTCGCGACAGGGCCAGCTCCTACGAGCAGTACTTC.

The V and J genes are TRBV6-5 and TRBJ2-1; D may be TRBD2 (6 bases). The V gene lost 8 bases and the J gene lost 3 bases, with 14 bases spanning the gap. Germline V gene data show CDR1 as MNHEY and CDR2 as SVGAGI. The CDR3 consists of 14 residues. DNA of the CDR3: TGTGCCAGCTCCCCGGAGGGCGTCTACAATGAGCAGTTCTTC. Translating it yields CASSPEGVYNEQFF.

The chain links TRBV29-1 to TRBJ1-1, with TRBD1 matching 11 bases. The germline gives CDR1 SQVTM, CDR2 ANQGSEA. The CDR3 is 15 residues long. The J segment lost 2 bases and the V segment lost 2 bases, leaving 4 bases of the junction unmatched. The CDR3 sequence: CSVERGTGGNTEAFF. As DNA, the CDR3 is TGCAGCGTTGAACGGGGGACAGGGGGAAACACTGAAGCTTTCTTT.